The clone carrying this T cell receptor (beta chain) was observed a handful of times. The data stem from a study of blood T cell repertoires in COVID-19. As for the study in general: Sites in the United States, Italy and Spain provided acute and convalescent COVID-19 samples. From T cells, B-cell-depleted T cells, or PBMCs came the material, which was cDNA or gDNA.

Germline V gene lookup returns CDR1 SGHAT and CDR2 FQNNGV. CDR3 size: 13 residues. V dropped 1 base and J dropped 5 bases, with 8 bases sitting between them. Sequencing used immunoSEQ multiplex PCR; TCRdb keeps in-frame clones, though not all of them. This sample yields roughly 100,000 clones, of which about four fifths are seen a single time; approximately 3.3% belongs to the top ten. V gene TRBV11-2 combines with J gene TRBJ1-2, with a possible D match to TRBD1 (5 bases). The material sequenced was peripheral blood. The TCR comes from a woman older than 75 with active or convalescent COVID-19. The CDR3 DNA sequence: TGTGCCAGCAGCTTAGCAGGGCAATATGGCTACACCTTC. It encodes CASSLAGQYGYTF.